This T cell receptor (beta chain) was sequenced during a study of T cell responses to AZD1222 COVID-19 vaccine. Study details: Analysis merged second doses at about 4 or about 12 weeks. Whole-study results and caveats: Following two doses of AZD1222, Spike-specific TCR breadth and depth rose. Along spike, vaccine-associated CD4 TCRs were found throughout, with dominance at 160-218 and 743-854.

Comments on this clone: The antigen remains unidentified.

The method was immunoSEQ multiplex PCR; TCRdb's version includes in-frame clones alone and lacks a portion of them. The sample comprises 150,000 to 200,000 clones, about 92% of which are singletons, and 3.5% to 4.5% rests with the top ten. The material was peripheral blood, obtained on day 0 of AZD1222 vaccination. The receptor's source is an adult in good health.

In DNA, the CDR3 is TGCAGTGCTAGTCCTAGAGAGGGTGGCTACACCTTC. Translated: CSASPREGGYTF. The chain recombines TRBV20-1 with TRBJ1-2; the D is unclear. Trimming left V 3 bases short and J 7 bases short, with 12 bases between. The CDR3 totals 12 residues. Germline CDR1 DFQATT, CDR2 SNEGSKA (reference sequence).